These 8 T cell receptor beta chains were sequenced from one sample in a study of blood T cell repertoires in COVID-19. TCRdb's table, derived via immunoSEQ multiplex PCR, lists solely in-frame clones and lacks some. The sample includes over 200,000 clones, roughly 90% of them seen just once. Sequencing was done on a sample of peripheral blood. The receptors were sampled from a man between 60 and 75 years old who had recovered from COVID-19.

CDR3 protein: CASSQSYRASRNQPQHF. The CDR3 region has the DNA TGTGCCAGCAGCCAATCCTACAGGGCGTCCCGAAATCAGCCCCAGCATTTT. The chain couples TRBV3-1 (or the pseudogene TRBV3-2) to TRBJ1-5; tentatively, D is TRBD1 (6 bases). V was clipped by 2 bases and J by 4 bases, with 18 bases between them. CDR1 and CDR2 from the germline V gene are LGHDT and YNNKEL (reference sequence). The CDR3 is 17 amino acids.

This clone appeared a single time. This chain connects TRBV7-3 to TRBJ2-3, with TRBD2 as a possible D gene (6 bases). The CDR3 is 14 amino acids. The germline V and J ends were trimmed by 4 bases and 7 bases, with 15 bases remaining between them. The germline CDR1 and CDR2 sequences are SGHTA and FQGTGA. The CDR3 nucleotides read TGTGCCAGCAGCTCAACTAGCCCCGGAAATACGCAGTATTTT. This translates into CASSSTSPGNTQYF. Full variable domain (missing parts from reference TRBV7-3 and TRBJ2-3): GAGVSQTPSNKVTEKGKYVELRCDPISGHTALYWYRQSLGQGPEFLIYFQGTGAADDSGLPNDRFFAVRPEGSVSTLKIQRTERGDSAVYLCASSSTSPGNTQYFGPGTRLTVL.

This clone was found once. The rearrangement links TRBV7-9 to TRBJ2-7; D possibly corresponds to TRBD2 (5 bases). This CDR3 spans 14 amino acids. With 5 bases removed from V and 6 bases from J, the gap between germline ends came to 17 bases. Germline V gives CDR1 SEHNR, CDR2 FQNEAQ (reference sequence). Written as DNA, the CDR3 is TGTGCCAGCAGCAGCAAGAGGGCTAGTGGCGAGCAGTACTTC. Amino acids: CASSSKRASGEQYF. Drawing the rest from reference TRBV7-9 and TRBJ2-7, the complete variable domain is DTGVSQNPRHKITKRGQNVTFRCDPISEHNRLYWYRQTLGQGPEFLTYFQNEAQLEKSRLLSDRFSAERPKGSFSTLEIQRTEQGDSAMYLCASSSKRASGEQYFGPGTRLTVT.

This chain uses TRBV11-3 with TRBJ1-1, with D uncertain. The V and J ends lost 3 bases and 5 bases respectively, with 16 bases between them. Germline lookup yields CDR1 SGHNT and CDR2 YENEEA. This CDR3 contains 15 residues. The CDR3 DNA sequence: TGTGCCAGCAGCTTCACGGGATCCCCGTCGACTGAAGCTTTCTTT. Its translation: CASSFTGSPSTEAFF.

The chain uses TRBV19 and TRBJ1-3; weak D call: TRBD1 (5 bases). V was cut by 4 bases and J by 0 bases, with 13 bases left in between. There are 16 residues in the CDR3. Germline CDR1 and CDR2: LNHDA and SQIVND (reference sequence). The CDR3 DNA is TGTGCCAGTAGTAATCCTGGCGGGGGCTCTGGAAACACCATATATTTT. Translated: CASSNPGGGSGNTIYF.

The gene calls are TRBV19 and TRBJ1-5; TRBD1 matches at 9 bases. Germline V gives CDR1 LNHDA, CDR2 SQIVND (reference sequence). The CDR3 extends over 15 amino acids. The V gene end was trimmed by 7 bases and the J gene end by 6 bases; junction bases not matched to a gene: 10. CDR3 nucleotide sequence: TGTGCCAGTATTCCCGGACAGGGGAGGACTCAGCCCCAGCATTTT. This translates into CASIPGQGRTQPQHF.

The chain is built from TRBV10-3 and TRBJ2-1; no reliable D call. Germline V lookup: CDR1 ENHRY, CDR2 SYGVKD. Trimming pared 5 bases from V and 9 bases from J, leaving 8 bases between. This CDR3 has 11 amino acids. The CDR3 loop is CAISNQAEQFF. CDR3 nucleotides: TGTGCCATCAGTAACCAGGCTGAGCAGTTCTTC.

The CDR3 protein is CASILSSGGYEQYF. CDR3 coding DNA: TGCGCCAGCATTTTGTCTAGCGGGGGTTACGAGCAGTACTTC. The chain recombines TRBV10-2 with TRBJ2-7, with 10 bases that match TRBD2. The CDR3 is made up of 14 amino acids. Germline V gene data show CDR1 as WSHSY and CDR2 as SAAADI. Unmatched junction bases numbered 7, after V lost 7 bases and J lost 4 bases.